This TCR beta chain emerged from a study of blood T cell repertoires in COVID-19. Background on the study: Samples came from the United States, Italy and Spain, spanning acute and convalescent COVID-19.

The V gene's germline CDR1 is ENHRY and CDR2 SYGVKD. Trimming took 5 bases from V and 2 from J; bases not matched to a gene: 9. This CDR3 is 16 amino acids long. The study assigned cohorts using participant-reported clinical history. Each recovered donor of Cohort 3 presented with two negative PCRs, clearance, or symptom resolution. As handled by the study authors: Reference gene primer amplification gave estimated nucleated cell counts. Clones were read by immunoSEQ multiplex PCR, and TCRdb kept only the in-frame ones, dropping some. V, J and clone size are those of that table, while D and trimming were read from the DNA. The table includes 300,000 to 400,000 clones, 88% detected once.

This sequence joins TRBV10-3 and TRBJ1-2; 9 bases fit TRBD1. Sample: PBMCs or T cells enriched from blood (not recorded which). The TCR comes from a man younger than 45 who had recovered from COVID-19. The DNA for the CDR3 is TGTGCCATCAGTAATAAGGGACAGGGAATAAACTATGGCTACACCTTC. This codes for CAISNKGQGINYGYTF.